This T cell receptor (beta chain) emerged from a study of blood T cell repertoires in COVID-19. In the study overall: From T cells, B-cell-depleted T cells, or PBMCs came the material, which was cDNA or gDNA.

Per germline, CDR1 LNHDA and CDR2 SQIVND (reference sequence). The ends lost 5 bases at V and 6 bases at J; junction bases unmatched: 10. This CDR3 region has 15 residues. The assay was immunoSEQ multiplex PCR, and TCRdb's table has in-frame clones only and misses some. The table lists approximately 96,000 clones, roughly 88% of them singletons. The chain links TRBV19 to TRBJ2-3, with 8 bases matching TRBD1. The sequenced sample consisted of peripheral blood. This TCR came from a woman of 80 years or more with acute or convalescent COVID-19. The CDR3 here is CASSLRDRHVDTQYF. The CDR3 DNA reads TGTGCCAGTAGTCTCAGGGACAGGCATGTCGATACGCAGTATTTT.